What follows are 10 T cell receptor beta chains derived from one specimen sequenced in a study of blood T cell repertoires in COVID-19 (dated by TCRdb to the early 2020s). Libraries were constructed by the immunoSEQ multiplex PCR assay. Entries here come from immuneACCESS through TCRdb and include only in-frame sequences with V and J called. Some clones fail to appear in such tables; in the studies checked, an unresolved V gene covers under half of the shortfall, and the cause of the remainder is unknown. The sample table lists about 230,000 clones, roughly 83% of them with a count of one. The ten largest clonotypes hold 2% to 3% of the sample. The sequenced material came from peripheral blood. These receptors originate from a woman between 65 and 79 years old with active or convalescent COVID-19.

This chain uses TRBV10-3 with TRBJ1-2; TRBD1 matches at 8 bases. Trimming took 0 bases from V and 8 from J; bases not matched to a gene: 8. CDR3 length equals 15 residues. Germline CDR1 is ENHRY and CDR2 is SYGVKD. The CDR3 region is CAISESKGQGGGYTF. CDR3 DNA: TGTGCCATCAGTGAGTCAAAAGGACAGGGTGGAGGCTACACCTTC.

The CDR3 here is CASSLGGIGQPQHF. The CDR3 DNA is TGTGCCAGCAGCTTGGGAGGTATCGGCCAGCCCCAGCATTTT. The V gene is TRBV5-4, the J gene TRBJ1-5, with no clear D. Per germline, CDR1 SGHNT and CDR2 YYREEE (reference sequence). V lost 0 bases and J 7 bases, leaving 11 bases between the germline ends. The CDR3 runs to 14 residues. The whole variable domain, filled in from reference TRBV5-4 and TRBJ1-5, reads ETGVTQSPTHLIKTRGQQVTLRCSSQSGHNTVSWYQQALGQGPQFIFQYYREEENGRGNFPPRFSGLQFPNYSSELNVNALELDDSALYLCASSLGGIGQPQHFGDGTRLSIL.

This chain joins TRBV2 and TRBJ2-7; 7 bases agree with TRBD1. There are 14 residues in the CDR3. In germline, CDR1 is SNHLY, CDR2 FYNNEI. V dropped 4 bases and J dropped 2; count of bases not matched to a gene: 5. The DNA of the CDR3 is TGTGCCAGCAGTGGACGGGACAGCACCTACGAGCAGTACTTC. Translating gives CASSGRDSTYEQYF.

The V call is TRBV23-1, the J call TRBJ2-2, with TRBD2 matching 13 bases. TRBV23-1 is recorded as an ORF, its role being uncertain. The CDR3 runs 17 residues. J gave up 5 bases and V 4 bases, and 7 bases lay outside the gene matches. The CDR3 DNA follows: TGCGCCAGCAGTCGAGCCGGACTAGCGGGAGAGACCGGGGAGCTGTTTTTT. Translated: CASSRAGLAGETGELFF.

This chain connects TRBV30 to TRBJ2-3, with no clear D. The CDR3 runs to 12 residues. Germline V gene lookup returns CDR1 GTSNPN and CDR2 SVGIG (reference sequence). Deletions cut 0 bases from V and 2 bases from J, with 3 bases between. The CDR3 nucleotides read TGTGCCTGGAGTGTTATCACAGATACGCAGTATTTT. Its translation: CAWSVITDTQYF.

V is TRBV3-1 (or the pseudogene TRBV3-2) and J is TRBJ2-3; weak D call: TRBD2 (5 bases). Germline V gene lookup returns CDR1 LGHDT and CDR2 YNNKEL (reference sequence). V shed 0 bases and J shed 8 bases, with 9 bases lying between them. The CDR3 totals 13 residues. CDR3 nucleotides: TGTGCCAGCAGCCAAGACACGGCGGGTACGCAGTATTTT. Translating it yields CASSQDTAGTQYF.

The chain couples TRBV3-1 (or the pseudogene TRBV3-2) to TRBJ1-4; D gene unclear. Germline-derived CDR1 and CDR2 are LGHDT and YNNKEL (reference sequence). This CDR3 is built from 14 residues. V lost 0 bases and J lost 8, with 10 bases in between. DNA for the CDR3: TGTGCCAGCAGCCAAGAATTAGTTCGGGAAAAACTGTTTTTT. The encoded protein is CASSQELVREKLFF.

The chain carries TRBV5-4 and TRBJ1-2, with a possible D match to TRBD1 (5 bases). CDR3 length: 13 residues. Trimming pared 4 bases from V and 5 bases from J, leaving 12 bases between. Germline values: CDR1 SGHNT, CDR2 YYREEE (reference sequence). The CDR3 region has the DNA TGTGCCAGCAGCCCTGACAGCGCATATGGCTACACCTTC. The encoded protein is CASSPDSAYGYTF.

The J gene is TRBJ1-3, the V gene TRBV2; D uncertain. Trimming left V 8 bases short and J 2 bases short, with 10 bases between. In germline, CDR1 is SNHLY, CDR2 FYNNEI. CDR3 length: 13 amino acids. CDR3 nucleotide sequence: TGTGCCAGCGAGACAATCGCTGGAAACACCATATATTTT. Protein: CASETIAGNTIYF.

The chain has TRBV14 and TRBJ2-1, with 9 bases that match TRBD2. V gave up 2 bases and J gave up 4 bases; unmatched junction bases: 0. Germline-derived CDR1 and CDR2 are SGHDN and FVKESK. There are 14 residues in the CDR3. The CDR3 loop is CASSQTSGYNEQFF. CDR3 in DNA: TGTGCCAGCAGCCAAACTAGCGGGTACAATGAGCAGTTCTTC.